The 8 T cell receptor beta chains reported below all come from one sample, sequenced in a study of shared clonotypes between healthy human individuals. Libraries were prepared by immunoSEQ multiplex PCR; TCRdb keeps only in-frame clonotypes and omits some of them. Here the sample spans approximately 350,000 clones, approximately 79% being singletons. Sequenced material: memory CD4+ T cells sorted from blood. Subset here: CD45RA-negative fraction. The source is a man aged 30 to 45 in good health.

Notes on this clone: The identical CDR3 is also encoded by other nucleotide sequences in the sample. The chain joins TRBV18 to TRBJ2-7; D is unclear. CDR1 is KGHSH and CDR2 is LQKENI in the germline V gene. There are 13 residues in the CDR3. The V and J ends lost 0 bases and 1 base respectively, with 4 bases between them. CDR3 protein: CASSPPSSYEQYF. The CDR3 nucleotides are TGTGCCAGCTCACCACCGTCTTCCTACGAGCAGTACTTC.

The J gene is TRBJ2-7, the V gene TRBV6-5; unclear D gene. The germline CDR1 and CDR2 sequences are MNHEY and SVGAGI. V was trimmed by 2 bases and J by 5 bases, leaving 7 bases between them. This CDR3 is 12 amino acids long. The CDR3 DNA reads TGTGCCAGCAGTTACAGGGCCCACGAGCAGTACTTC. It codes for CASSYRAHEQYF.

The CDR3 loop reads CATSRPGAGDTQYF. The CDR3 region has the DNA TGTGCCACCAGCCGACCCGGGGCTGGGGATACGCAGTATTTT. The V and J genes are TRBV15 and TRBJ2-3, with D perhaps assigned TRBD1 or TRBD2 (5 bases each). CDR3 length: 14 residues. Trimming shortened V by 5 bases and J by 6 bases, and 15 bases separated the two germline ends. Germline V gene sequence: CDR1 LNHNV, CDR2 YYDKDF (reference sequence).

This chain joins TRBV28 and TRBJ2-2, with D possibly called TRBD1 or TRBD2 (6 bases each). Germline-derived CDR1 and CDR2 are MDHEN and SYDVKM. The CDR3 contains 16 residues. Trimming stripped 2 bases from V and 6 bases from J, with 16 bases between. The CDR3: CASSLRGGRGPGELFF. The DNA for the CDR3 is TGTGCCAGCAGTTTACGGGGTGGCCGGGGGCCCGGGGAGCTGTTTTTT.

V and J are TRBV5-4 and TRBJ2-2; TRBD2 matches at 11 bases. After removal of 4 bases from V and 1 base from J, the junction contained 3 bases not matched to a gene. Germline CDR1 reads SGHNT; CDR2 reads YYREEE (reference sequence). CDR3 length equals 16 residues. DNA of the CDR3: TGTGCCAGCAGCCCAGGGACTAGCGGGAACACCGGGGAGCTGTTTTTT. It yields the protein CASSPGTSGNTGELFF.

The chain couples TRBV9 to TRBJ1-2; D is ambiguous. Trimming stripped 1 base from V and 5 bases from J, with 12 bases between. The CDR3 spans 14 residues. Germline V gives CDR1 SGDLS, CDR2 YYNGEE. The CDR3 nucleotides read TGTGCCAGCAGCGTAAGCTCAGATGCTTATGGCTACACCTTC. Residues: CASSVSSDAYGYTF.

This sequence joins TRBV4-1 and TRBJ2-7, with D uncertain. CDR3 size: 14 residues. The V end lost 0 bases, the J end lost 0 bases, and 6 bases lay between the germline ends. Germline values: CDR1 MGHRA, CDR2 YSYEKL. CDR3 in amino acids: CASSQEWGSYEQYF. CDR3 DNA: TGCGCCAGCAGCCAAGAATGGGGCTCCTACGAGCAGTACTTC.

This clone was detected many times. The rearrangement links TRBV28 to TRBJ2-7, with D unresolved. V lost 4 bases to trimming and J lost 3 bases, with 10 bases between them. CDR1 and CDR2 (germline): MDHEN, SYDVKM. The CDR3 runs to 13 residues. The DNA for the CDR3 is TGTGCCAGCAGTTCTGTCCCCTTCTACGAGCAGTACTTC. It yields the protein CASSSVPFYEQYF.